This T cell receptor (beta chain) came from a study of cytomegalovirus exposure and HLA in healthy donors. The CDR3 has 13 amino acids. The germline V gene encodes CDR1 MNHEY and CDR2 SVGAGI. V lost 5 bases, J lost 8 bases, and 6 bases stayed unmatched. The primer mix had 60 Vbeta and 13 Jbeta primers. In the original analysis: In a later analysis, 75 million to 95 million unique TCR beta chains included roughly 11 million shared by two or more donors. TCRdb's copy holds only in-frame clones and misses some; the assay was immunoSEQ multiplex PCR. From that table come the V and J calls and clone size; the DNA was used to work out D and trimming. The sample has fewer than 250,000 clones, around 83% seen once.

The rearrangement links TRBV6-5 to TRBJ2-5; 9 bases agree with TRBD1. The specimen was PBMCs. The sequence came from a woman in her forties in good health and CMV-seronegative. The CDR3 nucleotides are TGTGCCAGCAGTGGGGGACAGGGCCGAACCCAGTACTTC. Translated: CASSGGQGRTQYF.